This paragraph covers one T cell receptor beta chain sequence. Its antigen is still unknown. The CDR3 is made up of 16 amino acids. V dropped 2 bases and J dropped 4; count of bases not matched to a gene: 8. Germline loops: CDR1 SGHRS, CDR2 YFSETQ. The sample is drawn from a study of shared clonotypes between healthy human individuals. Sequenced by immunoSEQ multiplex PCR; TCRdb stores in-frame clones only, minus some. There are fewer than 3 million clones in the sample; 80% to 95% occur only once, and 0.3% to 0.4% lies in the top ten. Findings and limits, study-wide: Compared with clonotypes that all four donors shared, non-shared clonotypes had lower generation probabilities.

The V call is TRBV5-1, the J call TRBJ2-1; 8 nucleotides line up with TRBD1. The sequence came from a man between 18 and 35 years old in good health. Some clones in this sample may be carry-over from other donors' samples. Sequences were obtained from naive CD4+ T cells from PBMCs. Sample subset: CD45RA+ positively selected. CDR3 DNA: TGCGCCAGCAGCTTTGGCTCAGGGGGCCAATACAATGAGCAGTTCTTC. Residues: CASSFGSGGQYNEQFF.